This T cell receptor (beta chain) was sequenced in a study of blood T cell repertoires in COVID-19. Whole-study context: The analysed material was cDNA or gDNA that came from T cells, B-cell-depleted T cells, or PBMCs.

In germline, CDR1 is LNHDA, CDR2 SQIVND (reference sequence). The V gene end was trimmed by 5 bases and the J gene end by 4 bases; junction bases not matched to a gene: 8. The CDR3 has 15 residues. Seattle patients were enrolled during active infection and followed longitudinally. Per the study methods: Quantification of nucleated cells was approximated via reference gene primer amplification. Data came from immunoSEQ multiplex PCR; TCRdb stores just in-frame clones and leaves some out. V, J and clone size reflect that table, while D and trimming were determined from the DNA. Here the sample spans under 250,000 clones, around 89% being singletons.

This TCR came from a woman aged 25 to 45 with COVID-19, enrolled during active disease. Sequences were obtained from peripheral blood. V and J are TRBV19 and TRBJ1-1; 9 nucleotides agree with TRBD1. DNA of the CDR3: TGTGCCAGTAGTCAGAGACAGGGGGGGGGCACTGAAGCTTTCTTT. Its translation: CASSQRQGGGTEAFF.